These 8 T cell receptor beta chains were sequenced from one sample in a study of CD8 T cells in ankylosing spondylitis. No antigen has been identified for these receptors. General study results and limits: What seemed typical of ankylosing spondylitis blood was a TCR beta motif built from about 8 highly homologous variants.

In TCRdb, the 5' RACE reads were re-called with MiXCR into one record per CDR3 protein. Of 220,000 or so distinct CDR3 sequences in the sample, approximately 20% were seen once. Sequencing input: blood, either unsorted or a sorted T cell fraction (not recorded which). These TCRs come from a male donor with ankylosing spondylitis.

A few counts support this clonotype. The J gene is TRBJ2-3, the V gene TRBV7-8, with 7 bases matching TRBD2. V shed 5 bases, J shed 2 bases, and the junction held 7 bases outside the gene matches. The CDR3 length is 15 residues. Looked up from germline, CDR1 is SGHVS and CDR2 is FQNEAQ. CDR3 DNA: TGTGCCAGCAGCCGCGGCAGCGGGGCCACAGATACGCAGTATTTT. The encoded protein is CASSRGSGATDTQYF.

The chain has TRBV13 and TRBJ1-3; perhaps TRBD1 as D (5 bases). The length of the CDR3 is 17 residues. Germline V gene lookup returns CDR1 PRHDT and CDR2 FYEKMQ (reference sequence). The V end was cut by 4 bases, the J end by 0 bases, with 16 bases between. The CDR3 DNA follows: TGTGCCAGCAGCTCCACCCCCAGGGAAAACTCTGGAAACACCATATATTTT. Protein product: CASSSTPRENSGNTIYF.

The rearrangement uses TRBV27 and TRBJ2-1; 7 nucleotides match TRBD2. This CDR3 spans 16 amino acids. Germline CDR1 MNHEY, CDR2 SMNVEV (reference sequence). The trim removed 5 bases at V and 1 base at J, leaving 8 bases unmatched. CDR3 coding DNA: TGTGCCAGCAGTCTCTCGGGGGGTTGGTCCTACAATGAGCAGTTCTTC. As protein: CASSLSGGWSYNEQFF.

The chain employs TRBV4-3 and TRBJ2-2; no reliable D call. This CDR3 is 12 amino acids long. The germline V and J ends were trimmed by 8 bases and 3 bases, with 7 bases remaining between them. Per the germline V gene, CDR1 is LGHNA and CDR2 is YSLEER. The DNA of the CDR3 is TGCGCCAGCCCTGGACACACCGGGGAGCTGTTTTTT. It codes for CASPGHTGELFF.

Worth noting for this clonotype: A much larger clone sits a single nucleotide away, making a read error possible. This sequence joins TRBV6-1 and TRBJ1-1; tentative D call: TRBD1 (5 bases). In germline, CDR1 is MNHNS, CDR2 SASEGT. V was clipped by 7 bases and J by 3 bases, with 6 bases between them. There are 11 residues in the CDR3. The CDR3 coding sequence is TGTGCCAGCATAGGGGACACTGAAGCTTTCTTT. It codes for CASIGDTEAFF.

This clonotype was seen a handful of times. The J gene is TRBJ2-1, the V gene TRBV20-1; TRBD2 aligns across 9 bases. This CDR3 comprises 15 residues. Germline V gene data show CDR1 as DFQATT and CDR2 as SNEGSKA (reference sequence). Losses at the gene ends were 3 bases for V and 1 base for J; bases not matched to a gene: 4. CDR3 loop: CSARTTSGSYNEQFF. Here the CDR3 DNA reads TGCAGTGCTAGGACGACTAGCGGTTCCTACAATGAGCAGTTCTTC.

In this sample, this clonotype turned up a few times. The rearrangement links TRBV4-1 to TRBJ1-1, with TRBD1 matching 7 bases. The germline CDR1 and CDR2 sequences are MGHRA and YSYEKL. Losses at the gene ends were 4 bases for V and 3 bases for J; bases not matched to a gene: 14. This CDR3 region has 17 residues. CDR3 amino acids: CASSPSVGTVVYTEAFF. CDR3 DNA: TGCGCCAGCAGCCCATCAGTCGGGACAGTGGTGTACACTGAAGCTTTCTTT.

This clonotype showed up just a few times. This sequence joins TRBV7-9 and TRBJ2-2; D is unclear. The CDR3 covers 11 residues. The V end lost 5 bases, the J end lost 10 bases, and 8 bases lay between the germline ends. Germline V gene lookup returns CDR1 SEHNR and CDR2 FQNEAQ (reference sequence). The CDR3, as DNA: TGTGCCAGCAGCCCCTTCGAGGAGCTGTTTTTT. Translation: CASSPFEELFF.